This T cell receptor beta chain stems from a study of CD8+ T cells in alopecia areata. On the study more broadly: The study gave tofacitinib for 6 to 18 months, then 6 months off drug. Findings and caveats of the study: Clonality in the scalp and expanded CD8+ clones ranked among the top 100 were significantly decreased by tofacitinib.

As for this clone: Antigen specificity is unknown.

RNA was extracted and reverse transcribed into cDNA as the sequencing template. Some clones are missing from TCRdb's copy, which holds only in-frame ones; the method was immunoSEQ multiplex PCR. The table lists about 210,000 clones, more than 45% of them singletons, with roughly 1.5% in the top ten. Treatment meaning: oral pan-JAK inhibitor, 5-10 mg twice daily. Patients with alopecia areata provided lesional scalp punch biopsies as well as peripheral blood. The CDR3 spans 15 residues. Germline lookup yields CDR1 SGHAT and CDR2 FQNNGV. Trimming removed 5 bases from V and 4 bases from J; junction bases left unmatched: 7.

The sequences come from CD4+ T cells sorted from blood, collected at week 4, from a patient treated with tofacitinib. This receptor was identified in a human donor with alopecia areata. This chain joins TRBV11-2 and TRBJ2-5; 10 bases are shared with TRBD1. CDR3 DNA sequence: TGTGCCAGCAGCCCCAGACAGGGGGCCTCAGAGACCCAGTACTTC. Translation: CASSPRQGASETQYF.